This T cell receptor beta chain was observed in a study of T cell responses to AZD1222 COVID-19 vaccine. V trimming: 4 bases; J trimming: 8 bases; junction bases outside the gene matches: 12. The CDR3 has 16 amino acids. Germline V gene sequence: CDR1 MDHEN, CDR2 SYDVKM. Pooling of second doses given at about 4 or about 12 weeks was done. Some clones are missing from TCRdb's copy, which holds only in-frame ones; the method was immunoSEQ multiplex PCR. Here the sample spans more than 150,000 clones, 85% to 95% being singletons. The starting material was peripheral blood, obtained 28 days after the second AZD1222 dose. The rearrangement joins TRBV28 to TRBJ1-4; 8 bases are a match to TRBD1. The receptor was derived from an adult who received the AZD1222 COVID-19 vaccine. This CDR3 reads CASSSAGDRLFEKLFF. CDR3 DNA: TGTGCCAGCAGTTCGGCGGGGGACAGGTTATTCGAAAAACTGTTTTTT.